These 19 T cell receptor beta chains were all obtained from the same sample, sequenced in a study of cytomegalovirus exposure and HLA in healthy donors. PCR employed 60 Vbeta and 13 Jbeta primers. TCRdb's copy holds only in-frame clones and misses some; the assay was immunoSEQ multiplex PCR. The table for this sample gives about 130,000 clones. Sequencing was done on a sample of PBMCs. Every receptor here comes from a man between 35 and 55 years old in good health and CMV-seronegative.

The V gene is TRBV30, the J gene TRBJ1-1; tentatively, D is TRBD1 (6 bases). CDR3 length: 18 residues. From germline, CDR1 is GTSNPN and CDR2 SVGIG (reference sequence). The V end lost 2 bases, the J end lost 1 base, and 23 bases lay between the germline ends. This CDR3 reads CAWSMRQVYTPGNTEAFF. The CDR3 nucleotides are TGTGCCTGGAGTATGCGACAGGTCTACACTCCGGGGAACACTGAAGCTTTCTTT.

The rearrangement links TRBV18 to TRBJ1-5, with D maybe TRBD1 (6 bases). The V end was cut by 5 bases, the J end by 5 bases, with 10 bases between. The germline V gene has CDR1 KGHSH and CDR2 LQKENI. The CDR3 loop spans 13 amino acids. CDR3 sequence: CASSRDKDQPQHF. CDR3 coding DNA: TGTGCCAGCTCAAGGGACAAAGATCAGCCCCAGCATTTT.

The chain recombines TRBV6-1 with TRBJ2-7; tentatively, D is TRBD1 (6 bases). The length of the CDR3 is 14 residues. In germline, CDR1 is MNHNS, CDR2 SASEGT. Between the trimmed V and J ends, which lost 7 bases and 4 bases, there was a span of 17 bases. In DNA form, the CDR3 reads TGTGCCAGCATATTCAATCAGGGGATTTACGAGCAGTACTTC. Translating it yields CASIFNQGIYEQYF.

The chain joins TRBV5-4 to TRBJ1-4; TRBD1 is a possible D gene (6 bases). Germline V gives CDR1 SGHNT, CDR2 YYREEE (reference sequence). V was cut by 4 bases and J by 7 bases, with 17 bases left in between. The CDR3 length is 15 residues. CDR3: CASSQQQGGVEKLFF. The CDR3 DNA reads as TGTGCCAGCAGCCAACAACAGGGAGGGGTTGAAAAACTGTTTTTT.

The chain links TRBV19 to TRBJ2-2; weak D call: TRBD1 (5 bases). CDR3 size: 13 residues. The germline CDR1 and CDR2 sequences are LNHDA and SQIVND (reference sequence). Trimming shortened V by 5 bases and J by 5 bases, and 9 bases separated the two germline ends. The CDR3 region has the DNA TGTGCCAGTAGTGACAGACGAACCGGGGAGCTGTTTTTT. This encodes CASSDRRTGELFF.

This rearrangement joins TRBV30 to TRBJ2-1, with 8 nucleotides matching TRBD1. The ends lost 2 bases at V and 4 bases at J; junction bases unmatched: 4. This CDR3 spans 14 amino acids. Germline CDR1 GTSNPN, CDR2 SVGIG (reference sequence). The CDR3 here is CAWSRTGLYNEQFF. The CDR3 bases are TGTGCCTGGAGTAGGACAGGGCTGTACAATGAGCAGTTCTTC.

This chain connects TRBV19 to TRBJ2-7; 7 positions agree with TRBD1. Germline loops: CDR1 LNHDA, CDR2 SQIVND (reference sequence). The CDR3 totals 18 residues. V shed 9 bases and J 7 bases; nucleotides not matched to a gene: 27. The chain's CDR3 is CASTQTRDSLQKVTEQYF. In DNA form, the CDR3 reads TGTGCCAGCACACAGACCCGGGACAGCCTCCAGAAGGTAACGGAGCAGTACTTC.

The chain carries TRBV7-6 and TRBJ2-7; possibly TRBD2 for D (5 bases). CDR1 SGHVS and CDR2 FNYEAQ come from the germline V gene. This CDR3 contains 15 residues. With 5 bases removed from V and 0 bases from J, the gap between germline ends came to 14 bases. CDR3 sequence: CASSLDGGSSYEQYF. The DNA for the CDR3 is TGTGCCAGCAGCCTAGATGGAGGAAGCTCCTACGAGCAGTACTTC.

The V call is TRBV2, the J call TRBJ1-1, with a tentative D call TRBD1 (5 bases). The germline V gene encodes CDR1 SNHLY and CDR2 FYNNEI. Trimming stripped 6 bases from V and 6 bases from J, with 17 bases between. The CDR3 covers 14 residues. CDR3 in DNA: TGTGCCAGCAGCCCTGGACAAGCCGGAGCTGAAGCTTTCTTT. The encoded protein is CASSPGQAGAEAFF.

The CDR3 sequence: CASSFLGEETQYF. Here the CDR3 DNA reads TGTGCCAGCAGTTTTCTCGGGGAAGAGACCCAGTACTTC. V and J are TRBV28 and TRBJ2-5; weak D call: TRBD2 (5 bases). The length of the CDR3 is 13 residues. Germline loops: CDR1 MDHEN, CDR2 SYDVKM. Trimming removed 3 bases from V and 3 bases from J, with 8 bases in between.

The chain combines TRBV7-6 with TRBJ1-3; 8 nucleotides align to TRBD1. Germline CDR1 reads SGHVS; CDR2 reads FNYEAQ. Trimming cost V 2 bases and J 2 bases; bases outside gene matches: 11. The CDR3 extends over 18 amino acids. CDR3 DNA: TGTGCCAGCAGCTTAAAACTCTCCGACAGGGGCGCTGGAAACACCATATATTTT. This codes for CASSLKLSDRGAGNTIYF.

This rearrangement joins TRBV4-3 to TRBJ2-3, with 7 bases fitting TRBD2. The CDR3 length is 17 residues. V shed 1 base, J shed 2 bases, and the junction held 9 bases outside the gene matches. Germline CDR1 is LGHNA and CDR2 is YSLEER. The CDR3 DNA follows: TGCGCCAGCAGCCAAGGGGAGGGGCGCTTATCCACAGATACGCAGTATTTT. It encodes CASSQGEGRLSTDTQYF.

V is TRBV5-8 and J is TRBJ2-1; TRBD2 matches at 12 bases. In germline, CDR1 is SGHTS, CDR2 YDEGEE. J lost 8 bases, V lost 2 bases, and 5 bases had no gene match. The CDR3 is 15 residues long. The chain's CDR3 is CASSLRLAGVYEQFF. CDR3 DNA: TGTGCCAGCAGCTTACGACTAGCGGGAGTCTATGAGCAGTTCTTC.

The chain recombines TRBV27 with TRBJ2-1, with TRBD2 matching 8 bases. Trimming cost V 6 bases and J 1 base; bases outside gene matches: 2. Per germline, CDR1 MNHEY and CDR2 SMNVEV (reference sequence). This CDR3 comprises 14 residues. CDR3 amino acids: CASRRLASYNEQFF. The DNA of the CDR3 is TGTGCCAGCAGACGACTAGCGTCCTACAATGAGCAGTTCTTC.

Details on this clone: The same CDR3 is also encoded by other DNA sequences in this sample. This chain uses TRBV7-2 with TRBJ2-2; possibly TRBD1 for D (6 bases). The V and J ends lost 1 base and 2 bases respectively, with 8 bases between them. Per germline, CDR1 SGHTA and CDR2 FQGNSA. CDR3 length equals 15 residues. CDR3 residues: CASSLGGTNTGELFF. The CDR3 DNA follows: TGTGCCAGCAGCTTAGGGGGGACAAACACCGGGGAGCTGTTTTTT. The variable domain in full, completed from reference TRBV7-2 and TRBJ2-2, reads GAGVSQSPSNKVTEKGKDVELRCDPISGHTALYWYRQSLGQGLEFLIYFQGNSAPDKSGLPSDRFSAERTGGSVSTLTIQRTQQEDSAVYLCASSLGGTNTGELFFGEGSRLTVL.

The chain uses TRBV27 and TRBJ2-7; perhaps TRBD1 as D (5 bases). The CDR3 has 13 amino acids. Per the germline V gene, CDR1 is MNHEY and CDR2 is SMNVEV (reference sequence). The V and J ends lost 6 bases and 2 bases respectively, with 11 bases between them. CDR3 DNA sequence: TGTGCCAGCAGGGGGCCAGGGACCTACGAGCAGTACTTC. It codes for CASRGPGTYEQYF.

Here the CDR3 DNA reads TGTGCCAGCAGCCTGAGACTAGCGGAGAACACCGGGGAGCTGTTTTTT. Amino acids: CASSLRLAENTGELFF. This chain joins TRBV7-6 and TRBJ2-2; 9 nucleotides match TRBD2. J lost 1 base, V lost 5 bases, and 5 bases had no gene match. The length of the CDR3 is 16 residues. Germline CDR1 reads SGHVS; CDR2 reads FNYEAQ. The whole variable domain, remainder taken from reference TRBV7-6 and TRBJ2-2, is GAGVSQSPRYKVTKRGQDVALRCDPISGHVSLYWYRQALGQGPEFLTYFNYEAQQDKSGLPNDRFSAERPEGSISTLTIQRTEQRDSAMYRCASSLRLAENTGELFFGEGSRLTVL.

Regarding this clone: Distinct nucleotide sequences in the sample also encode this CDR3. The rearrangement links TRBV7-8 to TRBJ2-2, with 8 positions matching TRBD1. Germline V gene data show CDR1 as SGHVS and CDR2 as FQNEAQ. CDR3 length: 15 residues. The ends lost 5 bases at V and 6 bases at J; junction bases unmatched: 8. The CDR3 sequence is CASSPRQDRAGELFF. DNA of the CDR3: TGTGCCAGCAGCCCCCGACAGGACAGGGCCGGGGAGCTGTTTTTT.

The chain combines TRBV28 with TRBJ2-1, with TRBD2 as a possible D gene (6 bases). V lost 11 bases and J 5 bases, leaving 10 bases between the germline ends. From germline, CDR1 is MDHEN and CDR2 SYDVKM. The CDR3 sequence is 11 residues long. This CDR3 reads CASERDNEQFF. DNA of the CDR3: TGTGCCTCTGAGCGGGACAATGAGCAGTTCTTC.